The clone carrying this TCR beta chain was recorded at least ten times. PCR primers comprised 60 Vbeta and 13 Jbeta primers. Only in-frame clones appear in the TCRdb table, and some are missing; sequencing was by immunoSEQ multiplex PCR. The sample contains about 97,000 clones, roughly two thirds of which appear only once. These data originate in a study of cytomegalovirus exposure and HLA in healthy donors. With V trimmed by 6 bases and J by 6 bases, 16 bases remained unmatched. The length of the CDR3 is 17 residues. Germline loops: CDR1 MDHEN, CDR2 SYDVKM. Sequencing was performed on PBMCs. This receptor was identified in a man in his forties in good health and CMV-seronegative. This chain joins TRBV28 and TRBJ1-5; TRBD1 aligns across 8 bases. CDR3 loop: CASSRWAGGTFGQPQHF. CDR3 in DNA: TGTGCCAGCAGCAGGTGGGCAGGGGGCACGTTCGGTCAGCCCCAGCATTTT.